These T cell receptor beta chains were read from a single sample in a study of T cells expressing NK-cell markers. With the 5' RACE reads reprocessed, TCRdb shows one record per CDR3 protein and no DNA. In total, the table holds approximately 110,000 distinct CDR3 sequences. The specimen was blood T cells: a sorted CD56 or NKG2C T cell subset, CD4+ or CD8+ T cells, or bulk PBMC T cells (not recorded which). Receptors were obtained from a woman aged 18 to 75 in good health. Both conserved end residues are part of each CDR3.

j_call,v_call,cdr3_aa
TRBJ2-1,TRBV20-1,CSARDSQLAGENNEQFF
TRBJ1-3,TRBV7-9,CASSSHQSTGPGNTIYF
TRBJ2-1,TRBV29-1,CSVESSGNEQFF
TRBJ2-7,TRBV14,CASSQDALTGKRYF
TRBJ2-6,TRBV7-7,CASSLAPYPGGSGANVLTF
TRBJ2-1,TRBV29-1,CSTRGLGDNEQFF
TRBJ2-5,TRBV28,CASSYRLGTVQTQYF
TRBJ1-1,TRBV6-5,CASSYSPEGTEAFF
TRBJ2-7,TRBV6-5,CASSYSDRGYEQYF
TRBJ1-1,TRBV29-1,CSGKHPNTEAFF
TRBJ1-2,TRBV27,CASSLWGRRWKNYGYTF
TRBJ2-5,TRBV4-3,CASSQSGTGGWETQYF
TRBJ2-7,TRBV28,CASTLPGTGYEQYF
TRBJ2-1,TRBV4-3,CASSQDPGLTFF
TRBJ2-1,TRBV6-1,CASSPSPGGTYNEQFF
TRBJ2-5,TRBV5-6,CASSLSPGTGIRETQYF
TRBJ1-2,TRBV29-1,CSVDPGQGTNGYTF
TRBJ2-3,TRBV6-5,CASSYSPGQKGDTQYF
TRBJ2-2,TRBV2,CASSLGVGNTGELFF
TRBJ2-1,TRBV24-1,CATSDLSGGKQFF
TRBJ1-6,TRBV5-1,CASKLGPDNSPLHF
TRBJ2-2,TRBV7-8,CASSPISGTGELFF
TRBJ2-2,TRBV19,CASSISGAGELFF
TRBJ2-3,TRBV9,CASSVGTAGLGDTQYF
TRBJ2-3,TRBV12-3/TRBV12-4,CASSLVAPTDTQYF
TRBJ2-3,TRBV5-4,CASSLAPGHAGGTDTQYF
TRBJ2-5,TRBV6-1,CASGAWAEQTQYF
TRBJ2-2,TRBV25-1,CASSWGPGTGELFF
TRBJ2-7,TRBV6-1,CASSEAGGEQYF
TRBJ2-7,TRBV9,CASSVAGSAEQYF
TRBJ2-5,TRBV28,CASRLTGGDETQYF
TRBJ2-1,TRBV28,CASSLLPTSRGRDDEQFF
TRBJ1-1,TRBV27,CASSPGVETEAFF
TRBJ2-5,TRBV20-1,CSARITSGRAFSETQYF
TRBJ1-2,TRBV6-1,CASRPQGFFYGYTF
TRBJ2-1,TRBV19,CASSMGTGRRDEQFF
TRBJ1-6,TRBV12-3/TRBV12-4,CASSLGLGNSPLHF